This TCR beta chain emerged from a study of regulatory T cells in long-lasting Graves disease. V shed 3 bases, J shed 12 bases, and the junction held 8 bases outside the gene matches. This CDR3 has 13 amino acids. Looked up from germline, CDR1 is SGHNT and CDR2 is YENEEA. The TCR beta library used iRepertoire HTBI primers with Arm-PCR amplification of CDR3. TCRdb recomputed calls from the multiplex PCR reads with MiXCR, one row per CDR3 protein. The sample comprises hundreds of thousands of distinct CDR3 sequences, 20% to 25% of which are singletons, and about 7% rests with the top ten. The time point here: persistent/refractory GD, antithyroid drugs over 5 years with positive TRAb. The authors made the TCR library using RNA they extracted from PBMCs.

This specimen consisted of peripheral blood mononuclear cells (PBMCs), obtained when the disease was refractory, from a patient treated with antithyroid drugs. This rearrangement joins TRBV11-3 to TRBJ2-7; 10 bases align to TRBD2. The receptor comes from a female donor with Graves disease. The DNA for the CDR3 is TGTGCCAGCAGCTTCGGGCTAGCGGGGGCAAGGTACTTC. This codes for CASSFGLAGARYF.